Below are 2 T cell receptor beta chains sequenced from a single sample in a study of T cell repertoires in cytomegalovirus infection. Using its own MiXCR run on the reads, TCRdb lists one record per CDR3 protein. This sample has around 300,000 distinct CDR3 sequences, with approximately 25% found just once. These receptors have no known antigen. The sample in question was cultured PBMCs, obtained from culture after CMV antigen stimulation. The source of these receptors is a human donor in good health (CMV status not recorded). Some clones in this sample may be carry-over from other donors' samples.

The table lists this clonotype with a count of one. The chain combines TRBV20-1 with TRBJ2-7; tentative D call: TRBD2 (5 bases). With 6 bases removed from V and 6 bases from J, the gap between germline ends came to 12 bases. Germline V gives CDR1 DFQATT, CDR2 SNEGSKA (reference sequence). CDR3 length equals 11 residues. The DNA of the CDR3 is TGCAGTGCCAAGCGGTTTTCCGAGCAGTACTTC. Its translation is CSAKRFSEQYF.

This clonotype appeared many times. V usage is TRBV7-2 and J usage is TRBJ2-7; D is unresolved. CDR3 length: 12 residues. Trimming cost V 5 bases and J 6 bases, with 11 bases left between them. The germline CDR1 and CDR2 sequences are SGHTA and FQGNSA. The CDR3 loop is CASSHPYGEQYF. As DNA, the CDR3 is TGTGCCAGCAGCCACCCATACGGCGAGCAGTACTTC.